This paragraph reports one TCR beta chain. Germline CDR1 reads SGDLS; CDR2 reads YYNGEE. This CDR3 comprises 15 residues. V lost 0 bases and J 9 bases, leaving 16 bases between the germline ends. This table comes from immunoSEQ multiplex PCR, and its TCRdb copy is limited to in-frame clones, with some not included. This table has millions of clones, approximately 90% appearing once. The sample belongs to a study of shared clonotypes between healthy human individuals. Every one of the donors was a Caucasian adult that lived in Nashville, Tennessee. This TCR was sampled from a man younger than 30 in good health. The specimen was naive CD4+ T cells sorted from blood. Subset meaning: CD45RA+ positively selected. This chain links TRBV9 with TRBJ2-1, with D tentatively TRBD1 (6 bases). CDR3 region: CASSVDGQPPSEQFF. The CDR3 nucleotides are TGTGCCAGCAGCGTAGATGGACAGCCTCCAAGTGAGCAGTTCTTC. The variable domain in full, completed from reference TRBV9 and TRBJ2-1, reads DSGVTQTPKHLITATGQRVTLRCSPRSGDLSVYWYQQSLDQGLQFLIQYYNGEERAKGNILERFSAQQFPDLHSELNLSSLELGDSALYFCASSVDGQPPSEQFFGPGTRLTVL.